This T cell receptor (beta chain) was captured by sequencing in a study of blood T cell repertoires in COVID-19. How the authors handled the data: Estimated nucleated cell counts came from reference gene primer amplification. Sequenced by immunoSEQ multiplex PCR; TCRdb stores in-frame clones only, minus some. V and J calls and clone size are as listed in that table; D and trimming were resolved from the DNA. Altogether around 250,000 clones are present, about four fifths being singletons, with the ten largest covering 1.5%. The V and J ends lost 0 bases and 10 bases, in that order; junction bases with no gene match: 8. Germline V gene data show CDR1 as MNHEY and CDR2 as SVGEGT. This CDR3 comprises 15 residues.

The sequence derives from a woman aged 40 to 50 who had recovered from COVID-19. The sample consisted of peripheral blood. The V call is TRBV6-2 or TRBV6-3, the J call TRBJ2-1, with TRBD1 identical over 8 bases. CDR3 bases: TGTGCCAGCAGTTACTCGCGACAGGGGAATCAAGAGCAGTTCTTC. Protein product: CASSYSRQGNQEQFF.